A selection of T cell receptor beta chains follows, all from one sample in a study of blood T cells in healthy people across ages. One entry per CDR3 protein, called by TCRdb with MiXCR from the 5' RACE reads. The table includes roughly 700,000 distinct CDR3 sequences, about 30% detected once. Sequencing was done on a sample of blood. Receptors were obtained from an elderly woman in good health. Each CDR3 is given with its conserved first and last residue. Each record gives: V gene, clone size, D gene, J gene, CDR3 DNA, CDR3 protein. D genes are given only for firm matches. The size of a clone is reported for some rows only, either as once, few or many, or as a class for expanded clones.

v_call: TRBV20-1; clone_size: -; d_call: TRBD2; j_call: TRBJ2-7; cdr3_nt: TGCAGTGCCCCGGGACTAGCGGGTAGCTCCTACGAGCAGTACTTC; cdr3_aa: CSAPGLAGSSYEQYF
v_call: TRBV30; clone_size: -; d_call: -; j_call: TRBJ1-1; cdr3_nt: TGTGCCTGGAATGAACAGCGGAACACTGAAGCTTTCTTT; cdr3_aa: CAWNEQRNTEAFF
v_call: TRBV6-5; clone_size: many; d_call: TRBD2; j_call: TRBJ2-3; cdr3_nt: TGTGCCAGCAGTCCCCCGGGACTAGTTAACACAGATACGCAGTATTTT; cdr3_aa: CASSPPGLVNTDTQYF
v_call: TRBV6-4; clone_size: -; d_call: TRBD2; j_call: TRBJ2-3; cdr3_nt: TGTGCCAGCAGTGACGGGACTAGCGGGGGAGACGCAGATACGCAGTATTTT; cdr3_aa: CASSDGTSGGDADTQYF
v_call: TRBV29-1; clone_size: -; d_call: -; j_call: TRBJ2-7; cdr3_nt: TGCAGCGTGACCGAGATGCAGGGGGACTACAATGAGCAGTACTTC; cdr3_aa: CSVTEMQGDYNEQYF
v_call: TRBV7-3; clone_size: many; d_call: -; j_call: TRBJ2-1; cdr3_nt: TGTGCCAGCAGCTTAACTGCTAGCACTTACAATGAGCAGTTCTTC; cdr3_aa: CASSLTASTYNEQFF
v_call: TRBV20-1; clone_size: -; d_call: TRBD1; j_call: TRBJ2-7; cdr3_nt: TGCAGTGCTAGCGTAACGACAGGGTACGAGCAGTACTTC; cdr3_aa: CSASVTTGYEQYF
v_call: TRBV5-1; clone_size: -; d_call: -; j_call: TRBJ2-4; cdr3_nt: TGCGCTGGCCAAGAGACCCCAGGGGATCAAAACATTCAGTACTTC; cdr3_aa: CAGQETPGDQNIQYF
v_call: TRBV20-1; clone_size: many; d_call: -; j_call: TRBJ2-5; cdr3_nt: TGCAGCAGGGGGGACGGAAAGAAAGAGACCCAGTACTTC; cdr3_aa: CSRGDGKKETQYF
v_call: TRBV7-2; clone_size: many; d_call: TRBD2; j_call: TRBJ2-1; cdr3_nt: TGTGCCAGCAGCTTAGCAGGTGGCGGGGGGTTCTACAATGAGCAGTTCTTC; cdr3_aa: CASSLAGGGGFYNEQFF
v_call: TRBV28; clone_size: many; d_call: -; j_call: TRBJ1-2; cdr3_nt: TGTGCCATTGGGGTGGGTTCCTATGGCTACACCTTC; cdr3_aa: CAIGVGSYGYTF
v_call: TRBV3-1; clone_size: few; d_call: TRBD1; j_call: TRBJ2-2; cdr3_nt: TGTGCCAGCAGAACAGGGGGTACGAACACCGGGGAGCTGTTTTTT; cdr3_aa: CASRTGGTNTGELFF
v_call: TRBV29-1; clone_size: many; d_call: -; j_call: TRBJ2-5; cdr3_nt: TGCAGCGGGATGGGAGGAGAGACCCAGTACTTC; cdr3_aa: CSGMGGETQYF
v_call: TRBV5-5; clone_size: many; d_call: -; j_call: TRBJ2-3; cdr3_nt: TGTGCCAGCAGCTTGGAAGTAGGCGGACCAGATACGCAGTATTTT; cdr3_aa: CASSLEVGGPDTQYF
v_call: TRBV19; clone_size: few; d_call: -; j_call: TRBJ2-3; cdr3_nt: TGTGCCAGCATGACCCGAGGTGGAGGGCGAGCAGATACGCAGTATTTT; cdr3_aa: CASMTRGGGRADTQYF
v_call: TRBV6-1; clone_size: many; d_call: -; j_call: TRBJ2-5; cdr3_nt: TGTGCCAGCAGTGAATTCAGGGGACGCCAAGAGACCCAGTACTTC; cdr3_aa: CASSEFRGRQETQYF
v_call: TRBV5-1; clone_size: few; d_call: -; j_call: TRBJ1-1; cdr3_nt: TGCGCCAGCGAGGTCCCGGGGATGAACACTGAAGCTTTCTTT; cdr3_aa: CASEVPGMNTEAFF
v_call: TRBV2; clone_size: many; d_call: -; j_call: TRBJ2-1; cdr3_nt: TGTGCCAGCAGTAGCCGGGACCAGCAGTTCTTC; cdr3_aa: CASSSRDQQFF
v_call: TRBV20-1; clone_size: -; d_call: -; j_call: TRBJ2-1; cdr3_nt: TGCAGTGCTAGAGATCAGGGCGGGAATGTGTACAATGAGCAGTTCTTC; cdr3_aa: CSARDQGGNVYNEQFF
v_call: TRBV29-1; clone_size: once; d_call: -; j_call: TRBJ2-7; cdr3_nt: TGCAGCGACGGCCCGCCAGACCTCTCCTACGAGCAGTACTTC; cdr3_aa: CSDGPPDLSYEQYF
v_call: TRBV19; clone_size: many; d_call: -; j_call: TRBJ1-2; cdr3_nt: TGTGCCGCCAAAATTGGGGACCGAACTAACTATGGCTACACCTTC; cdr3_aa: CAAKIGDRTNYGYTF
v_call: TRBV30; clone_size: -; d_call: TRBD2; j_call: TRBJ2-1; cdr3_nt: TGTGCCTGGGCTATAAGCGGGGGATCCTACAATGAGCAGTTCTTC; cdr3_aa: CAWAISGGSYNEQFF